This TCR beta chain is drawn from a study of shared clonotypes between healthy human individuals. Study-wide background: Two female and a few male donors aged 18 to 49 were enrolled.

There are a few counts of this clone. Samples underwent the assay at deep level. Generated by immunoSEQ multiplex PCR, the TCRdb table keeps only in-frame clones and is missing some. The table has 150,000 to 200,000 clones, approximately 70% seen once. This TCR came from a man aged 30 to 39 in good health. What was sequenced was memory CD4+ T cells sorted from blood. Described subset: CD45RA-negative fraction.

The CDR3 reads CASSLGYLNEQFF. In DNA form, the CDR3 reads TGTGCCAGCAGCTTAGGCTACCTCAATGAGCAGTTCTTC. The chain links TRBV7-8 to TRBJ2-1; no clear D gene. Germline CDR1 SGHVS, CDR2 FQNEAQ. This CDR3 has 13 amino acids. The V and J ends lost 1 base and 6 bases respectively, with 7 bases between them.